The sequence of this TCR beta chain was determined in a study of vaccination effects on CD4 cells after COVID-19. Assay used: immunoSEQ multiplex PCR; TCRdb lists only in-frame clones, some missing. The table includes 30,000 to 45,000 clones, 55% to 75% detected once. CDR1 and CDR2 from the germline V gene are MNHEY and SMNVEV (reference sequence). The J segment lost 7 bases and the V segment lost 2 bases, leaving 7 bases of the junction unmatched. CDR3 length: 14 amino acids. A word on this clone: Its antigen is still unknown.

The ViraFEST assay expanded antigen-specific CD4+ T cells with viral peptide pools before sequencing. Subsequent to approximately 9 days of culture, CD4+ T cells were isolated. According to the study, vaccine recipients showed no prior SARS-CoV-2 infection and negative nucleocapsid antibodies. On days 3 and 7, fresh IL-2 medium replaced half the medium. Study conclusions and caveats: Infection- and vaccine-induced clones contracted markedly late after vaccination.

This TCR came from a human donor who received a COVID-19 vaccine. The V gene is TRBV27, the J gene TRBJ1-2; the match to TRBD1 covers 7 bases. Here the sequenced sample was CD4+ T cells from PBMCs cultured with SARS-CoV-2 spike peptides, taken before COVID-19 vaccination. The CDR3 spells CASSLQGVRGGYTF. CDR3 in DNA: TGTGCCAGCAGTTTACAGGGGGTCCGAGGTGGCTACACCTTC.